The TCR beta chain described here comes from a study of Graves' ophthalmopathy and Graves' hyperthyroidism. Findings of the study overall: Most expanded clonotypes in thyroid above 0.001 frequency also showed up in blood. Discriminating ophthalmopathy from stable hyperthyroidism, a 13-signature model attained a sensitivity of about 89% and a specificity of about 81%. The model forecast ophthalmopathy progression, reaching 60% to 71% sensitivity and about 75% specificity.

This CDR3 spans 15 amino acids. The germline CDR1 and CDR2 sequences are DFQATT and SNEGSKA (reference sequence). Trimming removed 0 bases at V and 2 bases at J, with 11 bases between. RNA served as the template for amplifying TCR beta CDR3 regions. The workflow started with a first-round RT-PCR run with HTBI primers and then moved on to a second-round multiplex PCR. Each CDR3 protein is one row after TCRdb ran MiXCR on the multiplex PCR reads. This sample has around 1,000,000 distinct CDR3 sequences, with 35% to 40% found just once. Worth noting for this clonotype: Antigen unknown.

The material sequenced was peripheral blood or thyroid tissue (not recorded which). The rearrangement uses TRBV20-1 and TRBJ1-3; D is unclear. This receptor was taken from an adult man with Graves' hyperthyroidism. In nucleotides, the CDR3 is TGCAGTGCTAGAGATAGTAGCAGCCCTGGAAACACCATATATTTT. Residues: CSARDSSSPGNTIYF.